The rows below give T cell receptor beta chains drawn from one sample of a study of cytomegalovirus exposure and HLA in healthy donors. The data were produced by immunoSEQ multiplex PCR, yet TCRdb's version contains in-frame clones alone and is incomplete. The sample records 18,000 or so clones, 70% to 80% being singletons. The specimen sequenced was PBMCs. Every receptor here comes from a man aged 18 to 29 in good health and CMV-seronegative. Each CDR3 is given without its conserved first and last residue. A row's size may be missing; if present it is once, few, many or a size class.

TRBV6-1	TRBJ1-5	-	ASRQGWGPQH
TRBV5-4	TRBJ2-7	-	ATSAWGSGSYEQY
TRBV9	TRBJ2-7	-	ASSPRSNSYEQY
TRBV5-6	TRBJ1-2	-	ATSYGTGPLRYT
TRBV6-5	TRBJ1-1	-	ASSYSGQGYEAF
TRBV6-1	TRBJ1-2	few	ASSELTVAGSYGYT
TRBV6-4	TRBJ1-1	once	ASGREWEGPEAF
TRBV5-1	TRBJ2-1	-	ASSFSGGAYNEQF
TRBV11-2	TRBJ1-1	-	ASSLGQGKNTEAF
TRBV5-6	TRBJ2-7	-	ASSLAVGRVTYEQY
TRBV5-6	TRBJ1-5	few	ASSLFASGPQH
TRBV30	TRBJ2-5	-	AWSVSLAGLETQY
TRBV30	TRBJ1-1	-	AWSVGQGKGGPF
TRBV30	TRBJ2-2	-	AWSRGNTGELF
TRBV9	TRBJ2-1	few	ASSGGPWGYNEQF
TRBV5-1	TRBJ2-5	-	ASSLAAGDETQY
TRBV7-9	TRBJ2-7	-	ASSLHSGTGSRGQY
TRBV29-1	TRBJ2-2	-	SVSGAGELF
TRBV30	TRBJ1-2	-	AWSGLGQGTYGYT
TRBV30	TRBJ1-1	few	AWSALRENTEAF
TRBV29-1	TRBJ1-1	-	SVPRQGAPEAF
TRBV10-3	TRBJ1-1	-	AISDETANTEAF
TRBV9	TRBJ1-2	-	ASGNTGGRNYGYT
TRBV5-6	TRBJ1-1	-	ASRRTGLTEAF
TRBV12-5	TRBJ2-1	-	ASGPTGSDEQF
TRBV2	TRBJ1-5	-	ASSDTGHLSNQPQH
TRBV30	TRBJ1-1	-	AWKGQNTEAF
TRBV6-5	TRBJ1-2	-	ASSLEGDGYT